A single sample gave rise to the 17 T cell receptor beta chains below, sequenced in a study of shared T cell receptors in the human thymus. Produced via immunoSEQ multiplex PCR; TCRdb's table is partial and in-frame only. The sample carries approximately 660,000 clones, roughly 90% recorded once. These data were likewise used in another study, on human thymus T cells.

What was sequenced was thymocytes. The receptor source for this set is a boy under three years old with a congenital heart defect.

J is TRBJ2-7 and V is TRBV15; perhaps TRBD2 as D (6 bases). The V gene's germline CDR1 is LNHNV and CDR2 YYDKDF (reference sequence). The V end lost 5 bases, the J end lost 4 bases, and 9 bases lay between the germline ends. There are 12 residues in the CDR3. This CDR3 is CATSGGGYEQYF. The DNA of the CDR3 is TGTGCCACCAGCGGGGGAGGATACGAGCAGTACTTC.

The rearrangement links TRBV27 to TRBJ1-5, with D possibly TRBD1 on 5 matching bases. The CDR3 contains 13 residues. The ends were cut back, 4 bases at V and 3 bases at J, with 7 bases in the middle. Germline V gene lookup returns CDR1 MNHEY and CDR2 SMNVEV (reference sequence). Written as DNA, the CDR3 is TGTGCCAGCAGTTCGGGGGTCAATCAGCCCCAGCATTTT. Protein product: CASSSGVNQPQHF.

This clone was counted once. The genes are TRBV6-1 and TRBJ1-5; 10 bases align to TRBD1. Trimming cost V 0 bases and J 4 bases; bases outside gene matches: 21. The CDR3 has 22 residues. Germline CDR1 and CDR2: MNHNS and SASEGT. The CDR3 DNA sequence: TGTGCCAGCAGTGAAGCGCGCCGGCGGGCAGGGACAGGGGATCTTAGGAATCAGCCCCAGCATTTT. As protein: CASSEARRRAGTGDLRNQPQHF.

The V gene is TRBV5-6, the J gene TRBJ2-7, with 10 nucleotides matching TRBD2. This CDR3 comprises 15 residues. Germline assignment: CDR1 SGHDT and CDR2 YYEEEE. V lost 4 bases, J lost 6 bases, and 10 bases stayed unmatched. The CDR3 is CASSPRTSGSGEQYF. The CDR3 nucleotides are TGTGCCAGCAGCCCCCGGACTAGCGGAAGCGGCGAGCAGTACTTC.

V gene TRBV7-9 combines with J gene TRBJ2-3, with D tentatively TRBD1 (6 bases). The CDR3 contains 13 residues. V dropped 5 bases and J dropped 4 bases, with 10 bases sitting between them. The germline V gene has CDR1 SEHNR and CDR2 FQNEAQ (reference sequence). The CDR3 here is CASSRTEPDTQYF. The CDR3, as DNA: TGTGCCAGCAGCCGGACAGAACCAGATACGCAGTATTTT.

The rearrangement links TRBV5-6 to TRBJ2-7, with D possibly TRBD2 on 6 matching bases. CDR3 length: 18 amino acids. Germline V gene lookup returns CDR1 SGHDT and CDR2 YYEEEE. The germline V and J ends were trimmed by 4 bases and 7 bases, with 30 bases remaining between them. The CDR3 protein is CASSPELDPPLALGEQYF. As DNA, the CDR3 is TGTGCCAGCAGCCCCGAATTGGACCCCCCACTAGCTTTGGGGGAGCAGTACTTC. The full variable domain, completed using reference TRBV5-6 and TRBJ2-7, is DAGVTQSPTHLIKTRGQQVTLRCSPKSGHDTVSWYQQALGQGPQFIFQYYEEEERQRGNFPDRFSGHQFPNYSSELNVNALLLGDSALYLCASSPELDPPLALGEQYFGPGTRLTVT.

The chain recombines TRBV5-1 with TRBJ2-1; D unclear. The germline V gene has CDR1 SGHRS and CDR2 YFSETQ. The CDR3 extends over 14 amino acids. The germline V and J ends were trimmed by 0 bases and 7 bases, with 11 bases remaining between them. The CDR3 nucleotides read TGCGCCAGCAGCTTGGACGGTATATGGAATGAGCAGTTCTTC. It translates to CASSLDGIWNEQFF. The full variable domain, rest sourced from reference TRBV5-1 and TRBJ2-1, is KAGVTQTPRYLIKTRGQQVTLSCSPISGHRSVSWYQQTPGQGLQFLFEYFSETQRNKGNFPGRFSGRQFSNSRSEMNVSTLELGDSALYLCASSLDGIWNEQFFGPGTRLTVL.

The chain couples TRBV30 to TRBJ1-1, with D unclear. Germline V CDR1 and CDR2: GTSNPN, SVGIG (reference sequence). The ends were cut back, 5 bases at V and 4 bases at J, with 23 bases in the middle. The length of the CDR3 is 16 residues. This chain's CDR3 is CAWGPAKTGDGTEAFF. CDR3 sequence (DNA): TGTGCCTGGGGCCCCGCAAAAACCGGGGATGGCACTGAAGCTTTCTTT.

The chain carries TRBV7-8 and TRBJ2-5; 7 nucleotides match TRBD2. The trim removed 1 base at V and 1 base at J, leaving 21 bases unmatched. CDR1 SGHVS and CDR2 FQNEAQ come from the germline V gene. The CDR3 covers 21 residues. The CDR3 DNA is TGTGCCAGCAGCTTAGATCGGTTAGCGGGCACACCCGACGGGTTCCAAGAGACCCAGTACTTC. Amino acid sequence: CASSLDRLAGTPDGFQETQYF.

In this sample, this clone turned up a few times. The chain links TRBV14 to TRBJ2-2; 8 bases are a match to TRBD2. There are 19 residues in the CDR3. V dropped 2 bases and J dropped 4; count of bases not matched to a gene: 15. Germline V gives CDR1 SGHDN, CDR2 FVKESK. The CDR3 loop is CASSQTGGQERECTGELFF. CDR3 DNA: TGTGCCAGCAGCCAAACGGGAGGGCAGGAGCGGGAGTGCACCGGGGAGCTGTTTTTT.

The chain is built from TRBV4-2 and TRBJ1-3; D remains ambiguous. The V end lost 0 bases, the J end lost 0 bases, and 9 bases lay between the germline ends. Germline V gene lookup returns CDR1 LGHNA and CDR2 YNFKEQ. This CDR3 region has 16 residues. CDR3 sequence (DNA): TGTGCCAGCAGCCAAGACAGAAAAAGCTCTGGAAACACCATATATTTT. Its translation: CASSQDRKSSGNTIYF.

The rearrangement uses TRBV7-9 and TRBJ2-7; possibly TRBD1 for D (9 bases). CDR3 size: 16 residues. The germline V gene has CDR1 SEHNR and CDR2 FQNEAQ (reference sequence). With 5 bases removed from V and 0 bases from J, the gap between germline ends came to 17 bases. CDR3 residues: CASSREGQGSSYEQYF. The DNA for the CDR3 is TGTGCCAGCAGCCGGGAGGGACAGGGTAGCTCCTACGAGCAGTACTTC.

The chain recombines TRBV7-2 with TRBJ2-1; D uncertain. Germline-derived CDR1 and CDR2 are SGHTA and FQGNSA. This CDR3 is 12 amino acids long. The germline V and J ends were trimmed by 5 bases and 3 bases, with 5 bases remaining between them. CDR3 DNA sequence: TGTGCCAGCAGCCCAGGCTACAATGAGCAGTTCTTC. Translating it yields CASSPGYNEQFF. Based on the CDR3 plus reference TRBV7-2 and TRBJ2-1, the full variable domain is GAGVSQSPSNKVTEKGKDVELRCDPISGHTALYWYRQSLGQGLEFLIYFQGNSAPDKSGLPSDRFSAERTGGSVSTLTIQRTQQEDSAVYLCASSPGYNEQFFGPGTRLTVL.

The CDR3 DNA reads as TGCGCCAGCAGCCAAGACCAGGACAGGTTCTACGAGCAGTACTTC. This encodes CASSQDQDRFYEQYF. This sequence joins TRBV4-1 and TRBJ2-7; 7 bases align to TRBD1. V trimming: 0 bases; J trimming: 3 bases; junction bases outside the gene matches: 5. CDR1 MGHRA and CDR2 YSYEKL come from the germline V gene. The CDR3 totals 15 residues.

V usage is TRBV29-1 and J usage is TRBJ1-1; maybe TRBD1 (6 bases). The germline CDR1 and CDR2 sequences are SQVTM and ANQGSEA. The CDR3 sequence is 15 residues long. Between the trimmed V and J ends, which lost 6 bases and 6 bases, there was a span of 23 bases. The CDR3 is CSVEGGTGSGAEAFF. The DNA for the CDR3 is TGCAGCGTAGAGGGGGGGACCGGATCTGGGGCTGAAGCTTTCTTT.

The rearrangement joins TRBV4-3 to TRBJ2-5; TRBD2 matches 7 bases. This CDR3 is 17 amino acids long. Unmatched junction bases numbered 12, after V lost 1 base and J lost 4 bases. Per the germline V gene, CDR1 is LGHNA and CDR2 is YSLEER. Here the CDR3 DNA reads TGCGCCAGCAGCCAAGTCAAGGCGGGAGTCCTCCGAGAGACCCAGTACTTC. The encoded protein is CASSQVKAGVLRETQYF.

The chain combines TRBV4-3 with TRBJ2-2, with 14 bases that match TRBD2. There are 19 residues in the CDR3. The germline gives CDR1 LGHNA, CDR2 YSLEER. Trimming took 4 bases from V and 3 from J; bases not matched to a gene: 10. The CDR3 DNA sequence: TGCGCCAGCAGCCGGACTAGCGGGAGGTGTTTACGGGACACCGGGGAGCTGTTTTTT. Protein sequence: CASSRTSGRCLRDTGELFF.